The TCR beta chain under discussion was sequenced for a study of blood T cells in healthy people across ages. Whole-study findings and limits: Percentage of naive T cells showed a strong correlation with TCR beta diversity. Unknown donor CMV status possibly confounded expanded clonotype changes.

Next came a second PCR, run for about 6 to 11 cycles, which used a sample-barcoded 5' primer along with a J-beta primer mix. TCRdb redid the calling of the 5' RACE reads with MiXCR, one entry per CDR3 protein. The table has fewer than 900,000 distinct CDR3 sequences, roughly 40% seen once; the top ten hold 13%. About this clonotype itself: Its antigen is unknown.

Trimming removed 0 bases at V and 3 bases at J, with 14 bases between. The germline CDR1 and CDR2 sequences are DFQATT and SNEGSKA (reference sequence). This CDR3 contains 15 residues. The gene calls are TRBV20-1 and TRBJ1-2; no firm D call. The TCR sequence derives from a man aged 18 to 29 in good health. Material: blood. The CDR3: CSARDQNRGDYGYTF. In DNA, the CDR3 is TGCAGTGCTAGAGATCAAAACCGGGGTGACTATGGCTACACCTTC.